This entry is about one TCR beta chain. Produced via immunoSEQ multiplex PCR; TCRdb's table is partial and in-frame only. The sample shows around 50,000 clones, 78% of them seen only once. This entry is derived from a study of memory CD4+ T cells and cytomegalovirus serostatus. Single viable CD3+CD4+CD8-CD45RO+ cells were sorted as the memory CD4+ T cells. Germline assignment: CDR1 SGHAT and CDR2 FQNNGV. V was pared by 3 bases and J by 0 bases, with 11 bases between. The CDR3 is 15 residues long. V is TRBV11-2 and J is TRBJ1-1, with D hard to call. The sequenced material came from memory CD4+ T cells from blood. The sequence derives from an adult in good health and CMV-seronegative. CDR3 bases: TGTGCCAGCAGCTTCGACGGACGGGTGAACACTGAAGCTTTCTTT. This sequence encodes CASSFDGRVNTEAFF.